This T cell receptor (beta chain) derives from a study of cytomegalovirus exposure and HLA in healthy donors. Study-wide results and limits: Most of the TCR beta V segments (in an earlier analysis) were productive either about 90% or about 30% of the time. Among TCR beta chains, those listed as cytomegalovirus-associated numbered more than 150.

The PCR ran on 60 Vbeta and 13 Jbeta primers. Profiling relied on immunoSEQ multiplex PCR, and the TCRdb table lists in-frame clones only, not all of them. This specimen shows roughly 120,000 clones; the ten leading clones hold roughly 2.5%. Notes on this clone: Its antigen remains unknown.

The CDR3 extends over 15 amino acids. Germline CDR1 and CDR2: SGHRS and YFSETQ. With 0 bases clipped from V and 7 bases from J, the junction kept 9 bases outside the gene matches. The chain uses TRBV5-1 and TRBJ1-1; 7 bases are shared with TRBD1. Material for sequencing was PBMCs. The receptor comes from a man aged 25-45 years in good health and CMV-seronegative. The DNA of the CDR3 is TGCGCCAGCAGCTTGGGTACAGGGGAGGCGATTGAAGCTTTCTTT. Protein product: CASSLGTGEAIEAFF.